This TCR beta chain is from a study of blood T cell repertoires in COVID-19. In the study overall: COVID-19 samples from acute and convalescent phases originated in the United States, Italy and Spain.

Study processing details: Cell counts per sample came from amplifying reference gene primers. Assay used: immunoSEQ multiplex PCR; TCRdb lists only in-frame clones, some missing. The V and J calls and clone size were taken over from that table, and D and trimming were inferred from the DNA. The table includes 300,000 to 350,000 clones, around 89% detected once. Trimming pared 9 bases from V and 4 bases from J, leaving 13 bases between. The CDR3 spans 13 residues. In germline, CDR1 is SNHLY, CDR2 FYNNEI. Study members were between 18 and 89 years old and lived in around 24 US regions. The TCR comes from a young woman with acute COVID-19. Sequenced material: PBMCs or T cells enriched from blood (not recorded which). The chain couples TRBV2 to TRBJ2-1, with D possibly matching TRBD2 (7 bases). The CDR3 spells CASSGGLYNEQFF. CDR3 bases: TGTGCCAGTTCCGGGGGGCTTTACAATGAGCAGTTCTTC.